One and the same sample provided the 17 T cell receptor beta chains below, sequenced in a study of long-term antiretroviral therapy in people with HIV. Investigators performed immunoSEQ version v3.0 at survey level. Profiled with immunoSEQ multiplex PCR; TCRdb holds only in-frame clones, not every one. In the table there are around 20,000 clones, 85% of which are singletons. Here the sequenced sample was unsorted PBMCs, taken approximately 4 years after starting antiretroviral therapy. These receptors came from a man aged 18 to 29 with HIV.

This chain links TRBV28 with TRBJ1-3, with a tentative D call TRBD1 (6 bases). Germline CDR1 is MDHEN and CDR2 is SYDVKM. Between the trimmed V and J ends, which lost 3 bases and 2 bases, there was a span of 11 bases. The CDR3 is 15 residues long. CDR3 bases: TGTGCCAGCAGTTTCAGGGGCTCCACTGGAAACACCATATATTTT. Residues: CASSFRGSTGNTIYF.

This clone has more than one count but fewer than ten. The rearrangement joins TRBV6-4 to TRBJ1-2, with D possibly TRBD1 on 5 matching bases. V was cut by 6 bases and J by 4 bases, with 9 bases left in between. CDR3 size: 12 residues. The germline V gene has CDR1 MRHNA and CDR2 SNTAGT. Here the CDR3 DNA reads TGTGCCAGCAGGGCGGGACTCTATGGCTACACCTTC. This translates into CASRAGLYGYTF.

The gene calls are TRBV5-4 and TRBJ2-7; D perhaps matches TRBD1 (6 bases). This CDR3 is 14 amino acids long. Germline CDR1 SGHNT, CDR2 YYREEE (reference sequence). Deletions cut 2 bases from V and 2 bases from J, with 11 bases between. The CDR3 DNA sequence: TGTGCCAGCAGCTTACAGGGAAAAGCCTACGAGCAGTACTTC. Translation gives CASSLQGKAYEQYF.

This clone was recorded only once. The chain is built from TRBV27 and TRBJ2-2; D ambiguous. Trimming cost V 5 bases and J 1 base, with 5 bases left between them. The CDR3 is 13 amino acids. Germline V lookup: CDR1 MNHEY, CDR2 SMNVEV (reference sequence). DNA for the CDR3: TGTGCCAGCAGTGGGCAGAACACCGGGGAGCTGTTTTTT. Translating it yields CASSGQNTGELFF.

This clone rates as medium-sized. The chain carries TRBV2 and TRBJ2-3; TRBD1 is a possible D gene (5 bases). Germline-derived CDR1 and CDR2 are SNHLY and FYNNEI. V was shortened by 7 bases and J by 4 bases, with 21 bases between the two germline ends. There are 16 residues in the CDR3. The CDR3 loop is CASIHQFQGLADTQYF. The CDR3 DNA is TGTGCCAGCATCCATCAGTTCCAGGGTTTAGCAGATACGCAGTATTTT.

The V and J genes are TRBV9 and TRBJ1-2, with unresolved D. Germline CDR1 is SGDLS and CDR2 is YYNGEE. V dropped 4 bases and J dropped 1 base, with 8 bases sitting between them. The CDR3 runs to 13 residues. CDR3 in amino acids: CASSPIVNYGYTF. DNA for the CDR3: TGTGCCAGCAGCCCAATTGTTAACTATGGCTACACCTTC.

The V and J genes are TRBV6-5 and TRBJ1-2; tentative D call: TRBD1 (5 bases). CDR1 is MNHEY, CDR2 SVGAGI, per germline. The V end lost 6 bases, the J end lost 0 bases, and 11 bases lay between the germline ends. This CDR3 has 14 amino acids. The CDR3 nucleotides read TGTGCCAGCAGCGACCAGGGAGCTAACTATGGCTACACCTTC. Translated: CASSDQGANYGYTF.

V usage is TRBV6-1 and J usage is TRBJ1-5, with unresolved D. The V end lost 2 bases, the J end lost 3 bases, and 11 bases lay between the germline ends. Germline values: CDR1 MNHNS, CDR2 SASEGT. CDR3 length equals 15 residues. CDR3 nucleotides: TGTGCCAGCAGTGAACCGTTGAAAGACAATCAGCCCCAGCATTTT. Residues: CASSEPLKDNQPQHF.

The rearrangement uses TRBV18 and TRBJ2-1; no firm D call. The CDR3 totals 11 residues. V lost 2 bases and J 8 bases, leaving 4 bases between the germline ends. Germline CDR1 is KGHSH and CDR2 is LQKENI. The CDR3 loop is CASSPYDEQFF. DNA for the CDR3: TGTGCCAGCTCACCATACGATGAGCAGTTCTTC.

The V gene is TRBV27, the J gene TRBJ1-1, with D unresolved. The V gene's germline CDR1 is MNHEY and CDR2 SMNVEV (reference sequence). Trimming took off 3 bases at V and 4 bases at J, with 15 bases between the two ends. This CDR3 spans 15 amino acids. DNA of the CDR3: TGTGCCAGCAGTTTTGTGGGAGCCGAGGGCACTGAAGCTTTCTTT. Its translation: CASSFVGAEGTEAFF.

The chain joins TRBV27 to TRBJ1-2, with TRBD1 matching 7 bases. The CDR3 is 17 residues long. Germline V gives CDR1 MNHEY, CDR2 SMNVEV (reference sequence). The V segment lost 10 bases and the J segment 8 bases; nucleotides outside the gene matches: 25. CDR3 protein: CATLGSRGHDSGQGYTF. CDR3 nucleotides: TGTGCCACCTTGGGGTCAAGGGGGCATGATTCGGGGCAGGGCTACACCTTC.

The chain recombines TRBV27 with TRBJ1-1; D is undetermined. The CDR3 runs 16 residues. Germline values: CDR1 MNHEY, CDR2 SMNVEV (reference sequence). Trimming left V 3 bases short and J 4 bases short, with 18 bases between. This CDR3 is CASSFRGTVRGTEAFF. The CDR3 DNA is TGTGCCAGCAGTTTCCGGGGTACGGTTCGGGGCACTGAAGCTTTCTTT.

This clone was recorded a few times. The chain couples TRBV28 to TRBJ1-3; no clear D. V dropped 5 bases and J dropped 0 bases, with 11 bases sitting between them. Germline V CDR1 and CDR2: MDHEN, SYDVKM. CDR3 length equals 15 residues. In DNA form, the CDR3 reads TGTGCCAGCAGTGCAGGACTGCACTCTGGAAACACCATATATTTT. Encoded protein: CASSAGLHSGNTIYF.

The rearrangement joins TRBV18 to TRBJ2-1, with D unclear. This CDR3 has 18 amino acids. Germline CDR1 and CDR2: KGHSH and LQKENI. Trimming took 3 bases from V and 0 from J, leaving 18 bases between them. Written as DNA, the CDR3 is TGTGCCAGCTCACCGATGGCGAGTAGCCGGAACTCCTACAATGAGCAGTTCTTC. It is translated as CASSPMASSRNSYNEQFF.

This chain links TRBV6-6 with TRBJ2-7; perhaps TRBD2 as D (5 bases). The CDR3 totals 12 residues. CDR1 and CDR2 from the germline V gene are MNHNY and SVGAGI (reference sequence). V was pared by 0 bases and J by 5 bases, with 5 bases between. CDR3 coding DNA: TGTGCCAGCAGTTACTCCGGGGACGAGCAGTACTTC. Protein: CASSYSGDEQYF.

V is TRBV5-1 and J is TRBJ2-3; 7 bases fit TRBD1. This CDR3 has 14 residues. The V gene's germline CDR1 is SGHRS and CDR2 YFSETQ. J gave up 2 bases and V 4 bases, and 4 bases lay outside the gene matches. The CDR3 DNA reads as TGCGCCAGCAGCCCCGGGACAGCCACAGATACGCAGTATTTT. This sequence encodes CASSPGTATDTQYF.

This rearrangement joins TRBV29-1 to TRBJ2-6, with a possible D match to TRBD2 (6 bases). Between the trimmed V and J ends, which lost 3 bases and 2 bases, there was a span of 8 bases. CDR1 is SQVTM, CDR2 ANQGSEA, per germline. The CDR3 has 14 residues. The CDR3 loop is CSVEEGTGANVLTF. CDR3 DNA sequence: TGCAGCGTTGAGGAGGGGACTGGGGCCAACGTCCTGACTTTC. Full variable domain (remainder filled in from reference TRBV29-1 and TRBJ2-6): SAVISQKPSRDICQRGTSLTIQCQVDSQVTMMFWYRQQPGQSLTLIATANQGSEATYESGFVIDKFPISRPNLTFSTLTVSNMSPEDSSIYLCSVEEGTGANVLTFGAGSRLTVL.